This TCR beta chain was profiled in a study of CD8 T cells in Susac syndrome. Notes on the study in general: The relatively small number of individuals in the TCR sequencing and HLA analysis was acknowledged by the study.

This clonotype was found once. Its cognate antigen is unknown. The length of the CDR3 is 16 residues. Deletions cut 2 bases from V and 2 bases from J, with 16 bases between. Germline V gene data show CDR1 as SGDLS and CDR2 as YYNGEE. It was with random hexamers that roughly 0.45 to 1 ug RNA was reverse transcribed. Amplification of the TCR beta CDR3 was carried out by immunoSEQ multiplex PCR, which spanned a total of 54 Vbeta and 13 Jbeta segments. From the immunoSEQ multiplex PCR reads, TCRdb called clonotypes with MiXCR, one entry per CDR3 protein. Among some 48,000 distinct CDR3 sequences listed, over 90% were seen once.

Input material: CD8+ T cells from PBMCs. The chain couples TRBV9 to TRBJ1-2; possible D gene TRBD1, 6 bases. The receptor comes from a human donor in good health. Here the CDR3 DNA reads TGTGCCAGCAGCGTGAGTCAACAGGGACCCAACTATGGCTACACCTTC. Amino acids: CASSVSQQGPNYGYTF.